This TCR beta chain was profiled in a study of blood T cell repertoires in COVID-19 (dated by TCRdb to 2020 to 2021). Notes on the research overall: Samples covering the acute and convalescent phases of COVID-19 were provided by collaborators in the United States, Italy and Spain. Sample metadata almost always included a de-identified subject ID, COVID-19 status, age in years and sex. The prospective study material was composed of cDNA or gDNA derived from T cells, B-cell-depleted T cells, or PBMCs. The repertoires were made available in a free public database intended to serve as a resource for research on the immune response to SARS-CoV-2. Deeply sampled blood TCRbeta repertoires from subjects exposed to, actively infected with, or recovered from COVID-19 were included in the dataset. Where available, HLA class I and class II types were obtained from metadata supplied by the sample provider rather than from assay-based typing. The samples were drawn from two sources: the first 160 participants of the ongoing ImmuneRACE study, and fewer than 1,500 subjects contributed by 6 global collaborators.

The full study reports these points: The quantity of clinical and demographic metadata differed by source and by participant and was supplied without curation.

One collaborating source in Seattle enrolled patients while the patients were actively infected and followed the patients over time throughout the course of disease. Whole blood was collected in K2EDTA tubes by collaborating institutions according to the institutions' own protocols. For TCRbeta analysis, collaborators shipped samples as frozen whole blood, isolated PBMCs, or DNA extracted from either of those sample types. On this clone: There is no known antigen for this receptor. Base-call qualities are not available, and no considerably larger clone is one nucleotide away.

TCRbeta CDR3 regions were amplified from genomic DNA by means of the immunoSEQ Assay, a bias-controlled multiplex PCR. The authors processed their data as follows. The number of nucleated cells in each sample was estimated by amplification of reference gene primers within the assay. To quantify the absolute abundance of each unique TCRbeta CDR3 rearrangement, sequence reads were collapsed and filtered. For each sample, productive Simpson clonality was calculated by taking the square root of Simpson's diversity index across productive rearrangements. What TCRdb holds here is the immuneACCESS table cut down to in-frame rearrangements. Part of the clones is not present; checked against another copy, under half of the missing clones reflect an unresolved V gene, and the others are unexplained. The V and J calls and the clone size are those of that table, but D and trimming were determined from the DNA. This sample has 140,000 to 150,000 clones in its table, and roughly nine tenths of those were observed once. Roughly 12% of the sample comes from the top ten.

Source material: peripheral blood. The origin of this receptor is a man between 18 and 29 years old with COVID-19, enrolled during active disease.

The sequenced DNA is TGTGCCAGCAGCTCCCGGGACAGGGTTTACACCGGGGAGCTGTTTTTT. Translated, this gives CASSSRDRVYTGELFF. The chain couples TRBV7-2 to TRBJ2-2; TRBD1 agrees with 9 junctional bases. V trim: 4 bases; J trim: 3 bases; unmatched bases: 6. The CDR3 contains 16 residues, cysteine and phenylalanine counted. Left in the record is the CDR3 DNA by itself, 48 bases read in frame from the first base. The germline V gene supplies CDR1 SGHTA and CDR2 FQGNSA.